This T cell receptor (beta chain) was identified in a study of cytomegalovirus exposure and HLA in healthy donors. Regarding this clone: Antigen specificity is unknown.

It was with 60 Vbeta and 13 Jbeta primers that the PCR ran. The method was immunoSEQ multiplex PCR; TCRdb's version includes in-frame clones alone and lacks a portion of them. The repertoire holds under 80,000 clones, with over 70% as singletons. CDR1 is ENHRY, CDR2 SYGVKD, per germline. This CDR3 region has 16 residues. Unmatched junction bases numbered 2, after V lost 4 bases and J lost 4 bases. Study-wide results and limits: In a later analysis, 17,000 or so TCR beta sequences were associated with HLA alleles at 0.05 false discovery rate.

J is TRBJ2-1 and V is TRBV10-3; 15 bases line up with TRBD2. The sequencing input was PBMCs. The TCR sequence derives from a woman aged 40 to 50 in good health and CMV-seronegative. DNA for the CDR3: TGTGCCATCAGTGGGACTAGCGGGGGGGAATACAATGAGCAGTTCTTC. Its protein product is CAISGTSGGEYNEQFF.